The present T cell receptor beta chain was sequenced within a study of blood T cell repertoires in COVID-19. This CDR3 region has 14 residues. J was trimmed by 0 bases and V by 7 bases; bases with no gene match: 6. Germline CDR1 SQVTM, CDR2 ANQGSEA. Original analysis: Amplification of reference gene primers was used by the study to estimate nucleated cell counts. Clones were read by immunoSEQ multiplex PCR, and TCRdb kept only the in-frame ones, dropping some. V and J calls and clone size are as listed in that table; D and trimming were resolved from the DNA. The table records 300,000 or so clones, under 90% of them present only once. Exposed volunteers were people who met a COVID-19 case within 2 weeks before study entry.

The receptor's source is a woman aged 45-65 years who had been exposed to COVID-19. The chain employs TRBV29-1 and TRBJ2-5; 9 positions agree with TRBD1. Specimen: PBMCs or T cells enriched from blood (not recorded which). The CDR3 DNA follows: TGCAGCGCTCGGACAGGGGCCTACCAAGAGACCCAGTACTTC. This gives the protein CSARTGAYQETQYF.